The clone carrying this T cell receptor (beta chain) was detected ten times or more. Its antigen remains unidentified. These data originate in a study of T cells in Graves' hyperthyroidism and ophthalmopathy. Study results and limitations: Peripheral blood also featured most of the thyroid clonotypes expanded above 0.001. Model-based prediction identified ophthalmopathy a median about 6 months prior to its onset.

RNA transcripts were the template for amplifying TCR beta CDR3 regions. First-round RT-PCR targeting the TCR CDR3 was performed with the HTBI primer set. TCRdb fed the multiplex PCR reads into MiXCR, producing one record per CDR3 protein. In the table there are about 300,000 distinct CDR3 sequences, approximately 16% of which are singletons. This CDR3 contains 16 residues. The J segment lost 5 bases and the V segment lost 5 bases, leaving 10 bases of the junction unmatched. Germline V gene data show CDR1 as SGHAT and CDR2 as FQNNGV. Newly diagnosed hyperthyroidism, duration under 2 months, in patients aged 18 to 65. Patients having uncontrolled infection, another autoimmune disease, pregnancy or lactation were not included.

This chain uses TRBV11-2 with TRBJ2-2; 8 bases are shared with TRBD1. Sequencing input: blood. This sequence originates from a man in his thirties or forties with Graves' hyperthyroidism. CDR3 residues: CASSQRTGQGTGELFF. CDR3 in DNA: TGTGCCAGCAGCCAACGGACAGGGCAAGGAACCGGGGAGCTGTTTTTT. Variable domain in full (rest from reference TRBV11-2 and TRBJ2-2): EAGVAQSPRYKIIEKRQSVAFWCNPISGHATLYWYQQILGQGPKLLIQFQNNGVVDDSQLPKDRFSAERLKGVDSTLKIQPAKLEDSAVYLCASSQRTGQGTGELFFGEGSRLTVL.